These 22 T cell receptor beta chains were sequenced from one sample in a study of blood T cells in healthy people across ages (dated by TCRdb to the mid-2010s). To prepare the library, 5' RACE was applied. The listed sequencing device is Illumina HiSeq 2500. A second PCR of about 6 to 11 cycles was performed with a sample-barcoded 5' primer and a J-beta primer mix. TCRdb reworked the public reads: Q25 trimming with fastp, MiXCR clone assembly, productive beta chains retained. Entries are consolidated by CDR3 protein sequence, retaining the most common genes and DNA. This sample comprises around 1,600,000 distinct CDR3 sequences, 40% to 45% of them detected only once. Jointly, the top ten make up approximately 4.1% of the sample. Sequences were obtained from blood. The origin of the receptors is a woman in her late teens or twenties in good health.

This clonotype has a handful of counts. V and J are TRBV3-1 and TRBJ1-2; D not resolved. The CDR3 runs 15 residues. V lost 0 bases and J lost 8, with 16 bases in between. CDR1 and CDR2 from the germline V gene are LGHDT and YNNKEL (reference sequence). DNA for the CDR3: TGTGCCAGCAGCCAAGATATGGCAGTAGCTCGGGGCTACACCTTC. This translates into CASSQDMAVARGYTF.

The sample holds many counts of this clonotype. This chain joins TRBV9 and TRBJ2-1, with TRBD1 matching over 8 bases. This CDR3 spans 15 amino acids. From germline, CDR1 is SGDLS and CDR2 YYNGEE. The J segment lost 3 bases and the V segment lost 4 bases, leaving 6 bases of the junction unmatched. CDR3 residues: CASSPTGANYNEQFF. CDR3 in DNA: TGTGCCAGCAGCCCGACAGGGGCTAACTACAATGAGCAGTTCTTC.

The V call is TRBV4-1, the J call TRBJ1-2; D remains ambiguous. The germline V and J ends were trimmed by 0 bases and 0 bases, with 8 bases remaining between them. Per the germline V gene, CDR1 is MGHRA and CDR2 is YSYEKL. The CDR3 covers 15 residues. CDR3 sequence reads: CASSQDTIPNYGYTF. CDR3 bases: TGCGCCAGCAGCCAAGATACAATTCCTAACTATGGCTACACCTTC.

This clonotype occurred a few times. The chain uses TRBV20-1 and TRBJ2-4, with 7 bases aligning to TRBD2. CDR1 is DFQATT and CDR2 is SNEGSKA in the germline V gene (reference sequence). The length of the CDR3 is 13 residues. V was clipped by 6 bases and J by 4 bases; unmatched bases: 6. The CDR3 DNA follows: TGCAGTGCGAGTCAGGGAGGGAAAAACATTCAGTACTTC. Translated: CSASQGGKNIQYF.

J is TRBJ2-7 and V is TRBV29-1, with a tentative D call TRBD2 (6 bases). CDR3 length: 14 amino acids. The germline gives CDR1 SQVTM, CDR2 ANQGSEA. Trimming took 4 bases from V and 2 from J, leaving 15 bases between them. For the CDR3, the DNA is TGCAGCGTTGCGTCCCCCCAGCGGGCCTACGAGCAGTACTTC. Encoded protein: CSVASPQRAYEQYF.

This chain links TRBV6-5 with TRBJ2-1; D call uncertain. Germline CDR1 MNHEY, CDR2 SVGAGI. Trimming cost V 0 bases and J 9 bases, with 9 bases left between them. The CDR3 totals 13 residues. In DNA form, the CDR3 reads TGTGCCAGCAGTTACTCGAGAGTTACTGAGCAGTTCTTC. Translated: CASSYSRVTEQFF.

The chain's CDR3 is CASSLTGQGAYDEQYF. CDR3 bases: TGTGCCAGCAGTTTGACCGGACAGGGGGCGTACGACGAGCAGTACTTC. This sequence joins TRBV27 and TRBJ2-7, with 11 bases aligning to TRBD1. The CDR3 extends over 16 amino acids. Germline assignment: CDR1 MNHEY and CDR2 SMNVEV (reference sequence). V was pared by 3 bases and J by 5 bases, with 9 bases of the junction left unmatched.

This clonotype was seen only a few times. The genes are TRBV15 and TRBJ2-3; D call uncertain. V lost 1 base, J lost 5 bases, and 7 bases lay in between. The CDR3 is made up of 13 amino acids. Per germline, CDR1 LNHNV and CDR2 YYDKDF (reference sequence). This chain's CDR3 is CATSRGPGDTQYF. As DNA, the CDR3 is TGTGCCACCAGCAGAGGCCCAGGAGATACGCAGTATTTT.

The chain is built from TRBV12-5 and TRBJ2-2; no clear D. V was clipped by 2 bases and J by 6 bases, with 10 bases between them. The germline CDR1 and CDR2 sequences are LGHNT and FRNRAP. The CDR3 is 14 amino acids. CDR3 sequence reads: CASGLNGFAGELFF. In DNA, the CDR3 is TGTGCTAGTGGTTTGAACGGGTTCGCCGGGGAGCTGTTTTTT.

The CDR3 DNA sequence: TGTGCCGCTAGCGGGGTCCCTTACGAGCAGTACTTC. Its translation: CAASGVPYEQYF. The chain employs TRBV7-9 and TRBJ2-7; 9 positions match TRBD2. V lost 11 bases and J lost 4; bases outside the gene matches: 6. This CDR3 contains 12 residues. Looked up from germline, CDR1 is SEHNR and CDR2 is FQNEAQ (reference sequence).

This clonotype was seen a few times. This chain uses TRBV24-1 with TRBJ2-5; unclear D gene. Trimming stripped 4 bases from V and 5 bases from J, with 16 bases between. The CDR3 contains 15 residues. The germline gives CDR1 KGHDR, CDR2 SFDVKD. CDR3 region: CATSETTPWHETQYF. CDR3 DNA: TGTGCCACCAGTGAGACGACCCCCTGGCACGAGACCCAGTACTTC.

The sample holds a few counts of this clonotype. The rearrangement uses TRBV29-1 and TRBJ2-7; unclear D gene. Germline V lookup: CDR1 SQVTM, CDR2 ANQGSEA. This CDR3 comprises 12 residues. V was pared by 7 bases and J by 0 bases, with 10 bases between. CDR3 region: CSAAGISYEQYF. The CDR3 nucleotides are TGCAGCGCAGCTGGGATCTCCTACGAGCAGTACTTC.

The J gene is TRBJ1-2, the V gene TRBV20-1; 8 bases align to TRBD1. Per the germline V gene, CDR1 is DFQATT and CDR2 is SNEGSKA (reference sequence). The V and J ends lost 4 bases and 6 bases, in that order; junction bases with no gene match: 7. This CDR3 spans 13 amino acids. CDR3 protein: CSAKDREYHGYTF. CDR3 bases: TGCAGTGCTAAGGACAGGGAGTACCATGGCTACACCTTC.

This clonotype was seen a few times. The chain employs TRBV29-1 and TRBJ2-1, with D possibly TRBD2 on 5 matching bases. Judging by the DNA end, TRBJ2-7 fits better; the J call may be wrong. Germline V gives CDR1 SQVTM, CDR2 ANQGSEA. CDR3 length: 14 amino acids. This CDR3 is CSARTLSSYNEQYF. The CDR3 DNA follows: TGCAGCGCCCGGACTCTGAGCTCCTACAATGAGCAGTACTTC.

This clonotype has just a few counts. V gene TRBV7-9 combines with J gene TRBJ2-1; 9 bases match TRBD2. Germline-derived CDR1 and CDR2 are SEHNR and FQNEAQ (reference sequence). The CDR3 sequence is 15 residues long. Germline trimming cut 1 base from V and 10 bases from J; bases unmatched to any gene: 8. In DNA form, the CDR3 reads TGTGCCAGCAGCTTAGGTGGCGGGAGGGCAGGCGAGCAGTTCTTC. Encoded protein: CASSLGGGRAGEQFF.

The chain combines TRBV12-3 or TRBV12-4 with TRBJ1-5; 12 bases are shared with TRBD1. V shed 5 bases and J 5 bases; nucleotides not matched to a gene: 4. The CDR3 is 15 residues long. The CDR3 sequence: CASSPGTGGDQPQHF. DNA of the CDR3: TGTGCCAGCAGTCCCGGGACAGGGGGCGATCAGCCCCAGCATTTT.

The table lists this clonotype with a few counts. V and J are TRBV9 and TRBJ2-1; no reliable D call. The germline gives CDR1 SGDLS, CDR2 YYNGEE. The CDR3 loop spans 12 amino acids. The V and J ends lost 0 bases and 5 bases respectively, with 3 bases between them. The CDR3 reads CASSVDDNEQFF. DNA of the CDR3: TGTGCCAGCAGCGTAGATGACAATGAGCAGTTCTTC.

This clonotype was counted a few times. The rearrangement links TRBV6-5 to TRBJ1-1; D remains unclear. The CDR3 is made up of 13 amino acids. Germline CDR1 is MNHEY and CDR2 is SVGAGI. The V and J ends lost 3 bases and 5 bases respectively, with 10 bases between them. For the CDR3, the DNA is TGTGCCAGCAGTTATGAGGGAGGAACTGAAGCTTTCTTT. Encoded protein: CASSYEGGTEAFF.

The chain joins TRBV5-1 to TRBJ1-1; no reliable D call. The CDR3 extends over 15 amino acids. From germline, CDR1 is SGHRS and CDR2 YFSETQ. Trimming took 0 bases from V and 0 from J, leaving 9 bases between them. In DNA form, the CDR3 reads TGCGCCAGCAGCTTGGAGGCAAGTGTGAACACTGAAGCTTTCTTT. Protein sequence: CASSLEASVNTEAFF.

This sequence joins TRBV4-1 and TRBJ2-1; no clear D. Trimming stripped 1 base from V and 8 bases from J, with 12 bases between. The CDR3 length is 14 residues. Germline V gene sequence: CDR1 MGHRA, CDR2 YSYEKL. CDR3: CASSQVSSGHEQFF. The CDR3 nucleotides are TGCGCCAGCAGCCAAGTGTCCAGTGGGCATGAGCAGTTCTTC.

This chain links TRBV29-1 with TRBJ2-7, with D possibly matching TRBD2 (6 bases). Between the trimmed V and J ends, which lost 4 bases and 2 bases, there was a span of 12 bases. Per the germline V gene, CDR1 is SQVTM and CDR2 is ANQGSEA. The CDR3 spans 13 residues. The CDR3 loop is CSVAGGRTYEQYF. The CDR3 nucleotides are TGCAGCGTTGCTGGGGGGAGAACCTACGAGCAGTACTTC.

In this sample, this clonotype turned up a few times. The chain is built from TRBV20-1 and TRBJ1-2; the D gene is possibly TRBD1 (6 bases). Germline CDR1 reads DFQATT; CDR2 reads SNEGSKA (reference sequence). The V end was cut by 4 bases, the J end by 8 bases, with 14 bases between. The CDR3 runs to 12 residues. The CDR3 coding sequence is TGCAGTGCTAAGGGGGGAACGGGAGGCTACACCTTC. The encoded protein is CSAKGGTGGYTF.